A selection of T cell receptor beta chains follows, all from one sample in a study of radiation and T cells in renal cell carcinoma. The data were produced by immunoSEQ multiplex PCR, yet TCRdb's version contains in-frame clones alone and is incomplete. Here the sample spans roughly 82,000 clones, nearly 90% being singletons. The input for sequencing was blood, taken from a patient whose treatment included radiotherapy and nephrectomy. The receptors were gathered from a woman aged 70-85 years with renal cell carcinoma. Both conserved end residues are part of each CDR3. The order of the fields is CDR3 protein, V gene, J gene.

CASSIEGVNEQFF,TRBV19,TRBJ2-1
CASSAGQGSGNTIYF,TRBV9,TRBJ1-3
CASTSPGHNEQFF,TRBV5-4,TRBJ2-1
CASSVAQGWADTQYF,TRBV9,TRBJ2-3
CASSLVHLNTEAFF,TRBV11-3,TRBJ1-1
CASSLVQGLGSSYEQYF,TRBV11-3,TRBJ2-7
CASSPHPADGYTF,TRBV6-5,TRBJ1-2
CASSWTGTNSPLHF,TRBV27,TRBJ1-6
CSVEAPGQNYEQYF,TRBV29-1,TRBJ2-7
CASSPRTGAYEQYF,TRBV9,TRBJ2-7
CASSLESQRGVDTQYF,TRBV5-5,TRBJ2-3